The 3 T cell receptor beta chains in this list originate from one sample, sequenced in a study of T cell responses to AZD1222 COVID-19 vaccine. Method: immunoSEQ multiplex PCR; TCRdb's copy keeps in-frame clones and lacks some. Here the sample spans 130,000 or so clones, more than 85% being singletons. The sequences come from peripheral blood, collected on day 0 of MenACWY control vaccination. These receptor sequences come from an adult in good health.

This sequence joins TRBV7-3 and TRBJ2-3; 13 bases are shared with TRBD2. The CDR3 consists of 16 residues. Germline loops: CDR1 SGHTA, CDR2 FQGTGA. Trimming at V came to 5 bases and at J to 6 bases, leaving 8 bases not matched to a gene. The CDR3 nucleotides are TGTGCCAGCAGCCCCGGGACTAGCGGGAAGGGTGATACGCAGTATTTT. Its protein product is CASSPGTSGKGDTQYF.

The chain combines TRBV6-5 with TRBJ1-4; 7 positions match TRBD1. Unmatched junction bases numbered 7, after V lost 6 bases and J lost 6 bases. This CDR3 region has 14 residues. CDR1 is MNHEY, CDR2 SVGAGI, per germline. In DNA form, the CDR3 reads TGTGCCAGCAGATCTTCCGGGACAGATGAAAAACTGTTTTTT. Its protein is CASRSSGTDEKLFF.

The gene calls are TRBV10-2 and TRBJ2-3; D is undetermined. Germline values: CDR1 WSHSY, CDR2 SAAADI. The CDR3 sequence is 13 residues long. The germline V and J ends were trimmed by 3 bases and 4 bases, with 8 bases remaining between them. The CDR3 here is CASSDVIPDTQYF. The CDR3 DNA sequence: TGCGCCAGCAGTGACGTGATCCCAGATACGCAGTATTTT.